These 12 T cell receptor beta chains were all obtained from the same sample, sequenced in a study of blood T cell repertoires in COVID-19. TCRdb keeps only in-frame clones here, not all; method: immunoSEQ multiplex PCR. The sample has around 63,000 clones; around 80% are singletons. Sequenced sample: peripheral blood. These receptors originate from a man between 60 and 75 years old with acute or convalescent COVID-19.

This rearrangement joins TRBV6-5 to TRBJ1-5; D is perhaps TRBD1 (6 bases). Germline V CDR1 and CDR2: MNHEY, SVGAGI. The CDR3 is 14 amino acids. Trimming removed 7 bases at V and 3 bases at J, with 13 bases between. The CDR3 DNA reads as TGTGCCAGCAAAGGGGGACAAAACAATCAGCCCCAGCATTTT. Residues: CASKGGQNNQPQHF.

The chain joins TRBV4-2 to TRBJ2-1, with TRBD1 matching 9 bases. Germline trimming cut 4 bases from V and 5 bases from J; bases unmatched to any gene: 6. There are 15 residues in the CDR3. Germline V lookup: CDR1 LGHNA, CDR2 YNFKEQ. The CDR3 DNA reads TGTGCCAGCAGCCCCCGGGACAGGGACGACAATGAGCAGTTCTTC. It yields the protein CASSPRDRDDNEQFF.

This sequence joins TRBV7-3 and TRBJ2-3; 7 positions agree with TRBD1. This CDR3 spans 14 amino acids. Germline CDR1 is SGHTA and CDR2 is FQGTGA. Unmatched junction bases numbered 11, after V lost 5 bases and J lost 9 bases. The CDR3 DNA reads TGTGCCAGCAGCCCACCGCAAGACAGGGAGACGCAGTATTTT. Translating it yields CASSPPQDRETQYF.

By proportion, this clone is medium-sized (0.01 to 0.1%). Distinct nucleotide sequences in the sample also encode this CDR3. The chain employs TRBV2 and TRBJ1-5; D is uncertain. CDR1 is SNHLY and CDR2 is FYNNEI in the germline V gene. V dropped 3 bases and J dropped 7 bases, with 10 bases sitting between them. The CDR3 has 13 residues. This CDR3 is CASSDFPGQPQHF. Here the CDR3 DNA reads TGTGCCAGCAGTGACTTTCCGGGGCAGCCCCAGCATTTT.

The chain is built from TRBV10-3 and TRBJ1-2, with D unclear. This CDR3 has 12 amino acids. The germline V gene encodes CDR1 ENHRY and CDR2 SYGVKD. Trimming stripped 8 bases from V and 5 bases from J, with 12 bases between. This CDR3 reads CAIWEGGYGYTF. The CDR3 DNA reads TGTGCCATCTGGGAGGGCGGGTATGGCTACACCTTC.

This clone was found once. The chain joins TRBV5-1 to TRBJ1-5, with D hard to call. V shed 0 bases and J shed 7 bases, with 11 bases lying between them. Germline V lookup: CDR1 SGHRS, CDR2 YFSETQ. This CDR3 is built from 14 residues. CDR3 DNA: TGCGCCAGCAGCTTGGGTGGTAGAGGACAGCCCCAGCATTTT. Translating gives CASSLGGRGQPQHF.

This chain uses TRBV6-5 with TRBJ1-5; TRBD1 is a possible D gene (6 bases). Germline V gene lookup returns CDR1 MNHEY and CDR2 SVGAGI. This CDR3 comprises 14 residues. Trimming pared 6 bases from V and 3 bases from J, leaving 12 bases between. The CDR3: CASRGGQFNQPQHF. In nucleotides, the CDR3 is TGTGCCAGCAGGGGTGGACAGTTCAATCAGCCCCAGCATTTT.

This clone was recorded only once. This chain links TRBV4-1 with TRBJ2-2, with D possibly TRBD2 on 7 matching bases. V was shortened by 5 bases and J by 2 bases, with 21 bases between the two germline ends. This CDR3 is 18 amino acids long. Germline V gives CDR1 MGHRA, CDR2 YSYEKL. In nucleotides, the CDR3 is TGCGCCAGCAGCTCAGAAGCGGGCGGGGGCCTAAACACCGGGGAGCTGTTTTTT. Encoded protein: CASSSEAGGGLNTGELFF.

The chain joins TRBV12-3 or TRBV12-4 to TRBJ2-1; no clear D gene. The CDR3 is made up of 11 amino acids. V dropped 6 bases and J dropped 8 bases, with 8 bases sitting between them. Here the CDR3 DNA reads TGTGCCAGCAGCCGAGTGTATGAGCAGTTCTTC. It encodes CASSRVYEQFF.

This rearrangement joins TRBV7-9 to TRBJ2-2; 7 bases are a match to TRBD1. After removal of 7 bases from V and 5 bases from J, the junction contained 13 bases not matched to a gene. Germline V gene sequence: CDR1 SEHNR, CDR2 FQNEAQ (reference sequence). This CDR3 has 16 amino acids. The CDR3 spells CASKGPTGRGTGELFF. For the CDR3, the DNA is TGTGCCAGCAAGGGGCCGACAGGGCGAGGTACCGGGGAGCTGTTTTTT.

This clone was observed a few times. The junction and the germline gene differ at one end; a read error may be behind it. The CDR3 bases are TGCAGCGTTGAGACTAGCGGGGGTTATGGTGTTTTT. The encoded protein is CSVETSGGYGVF. The genes are TRBV29-1 and TRBJ2-2; 12 bases align to TRBD2. The CDR3 consists of 12 residues. Germline V gives CDR1 SQVTM, CDR2 ANQGSEA.

The chain links TRBV7-8 to TRBJ2-5; 10 nucleotides agree with TRBD2. CDR3 length: 18 amino acids. In germline, CDR1 is SGHVS, CDR2 FQNEAQ. The V and J ends lost 0 bases and 5 bases, in that order; junction bases with no gene match: 12. The CDR3 sequence: CASSLARRIAGGRETQYF. For the CDR3, the DNA is TGTGCCAGCAGCTTAGCGCGGAGAATAGCGGGGGGAAGGGAGACCCAGTACTTC.